Shown below are 21 T cell receptor beta chains from a single sample sequenced in a study of CD8 T cells in Susac syndrome. RNA amounts of about 0.5 to 1 ug underwent reverse transcription with random hexamers. In TCRdb, the immunoSEQ multiplex PCR reads were re-called with MiXCR into one record per CDR3 protein. The table has 200,000 to 250,000 distinct CDR3 sequences, approximately 94% seen once. Sequenced: CD4+ T cells from PBMCs. The origin of the receptors is a human donor with Susac syndrome.

The gene calls are TRBV28 and TRBJ2-5; 10 bases are shared with TRBD2. With 3 bases clipped from V and 1 base from J, the junction kept 2 bases outside the gene matches. This CDR3 contains 15 residues. Germline CDR1 reads MDHEN; CDR2 reads SYDVKM. CDR3 loop: CASSFLAGGQETQYF. CDR3 nucleotides: TGTGCCAGCAGTTTCTTAGCGGGGGGCCAAGAGACCCAGTACTTC.

This clonotype has just a few counts. The rearrangement uses TRBV6-1 and TRBJ2-7; 10 positions agree with TRBD2. Germline loops: CDR1 MNHNS, CDR2 SASEGT. The CDR3 loop spans 14 amino acids. Unmatched junction bases numbered 5, after V lost 7 bases and J lost 2 bases. As DNA, the CDR3 is TGTGCCAGCATCCAAGCGGGGGGGCCCTACGAGCAGTACTTC. Its translation is CASIQAGGPYEQYF.

This chain joins TRBV6-5 and TRBJ1-2, with D perhaps matching TRBD1 (5 bases). The CDR3 has 13 amino acids. V lost 6 bases to trimming and J lost 4 bases, with 12 bases between them. Germline V gene lookup returns CDR1 MNHEY and CDR2 SVGAGI. CDR3 sequence (DNA): TGTGCCAGCAGAAGGGACGTAGGCTATGGCTACACCTTC. Amino acids: CASRRDVGYGYTF.

CDR3 nucleotides: TGCAGTGCCCTTACAGGGGCAGGGGAGACCCAGTACTTC. Amino acids: CSALTGAGETQYF. The rearrangement links TRBV20-1 to TRBJ2-5; 7 bases agree with TRBD1. This CDR3 comprises 13 residues. V trimming: 6 bases; J trimming: 5 bases; junction bases outside the gene matches: 9. In germline, CDR1 is DFQATT, CDR2 SNEGSKA (reference sequence).

This sequence joins TRBV20-1 and TRBJ2-7; no firm D call. Germline V CDR1 and CDR2: DFQATT, SNEGSKA (reference sequence). CDR3 length equals 12 residues. The V end was cut by 5 bases, the J end by 0 bases, with 8 bases between. CDR3 in amino acids: CSAGVGSYEQYF. The CDR3 DNA reads as TGCAGTGCTGGCGTGGGCTCCTACGAGCAGTACTTC.

This chain joins TRBV7-3 and TRBJ2-1; D unresolved. Germline assignment: CDR1 SGHTA and CDR2 FQGTGA. Trimming cost V 5 bases and J 7 bases, with 15 bases left between them. This CDR3 region has 14 residues. The DNA of the CDR3 is TGTGCCAGCAGCCCAACCATTTGGGGAAATGAGCAGTTCTTC. Encoded protein: CASSPTIWGNEQFF.

This clonotype was picked up a small number of times. The CDR3 is CASSRQGGSNQPQHF. The CDR3 bases are TGTGCCAGTTCCAGACAGGGAGGGAGCAATCAGCCCCAGCATTTT. The J gene is TRBJ1-5, the V gene TRBV12-3 or TRBV12-4; 7 bases agree with TRBD1. CDR3 length: 15 residues. After removal of 9 bases from V and 1 base from J, the junction contained 9 bases not matched to a gene.

The V gene is TRBV5-4, the J gene TRBJ2-5; TRBD2 matches 11 bases. CDR3 size: 16 residues. V shed 4 bases and J 1 base; nucleotides not matched to a gene: 6. Germline V gene sequence: CDR1 SGHNT, CDR2 YYREEE (reference sequence). The CDR3 sequence is CASSVRLAGLQETQYF. The CDR3 nucleotides are TGTGCCAGCAGCGTCAGACTAGCGGGGCTCCAAGAGACCCAGTACTTC.

The rearrangement links TRBV20-1 to TRBJ2-3; D gene uncertain. V was clipped by 0 bases and J by 2 bases, with 6 bases between them. This CDR3 spans 13 amino acids. Germline CDR1 and CDR2: DFQATT and SNEGSKA (reference sequence). CDR3 in DNA: TGCAGTGCTAGAGATCAGGTCACAGATACGCAGTATTTT. The encoded protein is CSARDQVTDTQYF.

The chain has TRBV6-2 or TRBV6-3 and TRBJ1-1; D is perhaps TRBD1 (5 bases). Germline V gene sequence: CDR1 MNHEY, CDR2 SVGEGT. This CDR3 contains 11 residues. V lost 8 bases and J 5 bases, leaving 9 bases between the germline ends. The CDR3 region is CASSEGTEAFF. DNA for the CDR3: TGTGCCAGCTCGGAGGGGACTGAAGCTTTCTTT.

This rearrangement joins TRBV4-1 to TRBJ2-1; D is perhaps TRBD1 (5 bases). The CDR3 contains 12 residues. Germline loops: CDR1 MGHRA, CDR2 YSYEKL. V was cut by 1 base and J by 10 bases, with 8 bases left in between. CDR3: CASSQGTREQFF. The DNA of the CDR3 is TGCGCCAGCAGCCAAGGGACACGCGAGCAGTTCTTC.

The chain couples TRBV7-9 to TRBJ2-4; no definite D call. In germline, CDR1 is SEHNR, CDR2 FQNEAQ (reference sequence). The CDR3 totals 12 residues. Trimming shortened V by 5 bases and J by 7 bases, and 9 bases separated the two germline ends. The CDR3 nucleotides are TGTGCCAGCAGCCCAGGTATCAACATTCAGTACTTC. Amino acids: CASSPGINIQYF.

J is TRBJ1-6 and V is TRBV20-1; 7 nucleotides line up with TRBD1. Germline CDR1 DFQATT, CDR2 SNEGSKA (reference sequence). This CDR3 spans 14 amino acids. Losses at the gene ends were 3 bases for V and 7 bases for J; bases not matched to a gene: 6. The CDR3 bases are TGCAGTGCTAGCTCCGGGACAGAAAATTCACCCCTCCACTTT. It yields the protein CSASSGTENSPLHF.

The genes are TRBV30 and TRBJ1-1; maybe TRBD1 (6 bases). V was shortened by 4 bases and J by 0 bases, with 9 bases between the two germline ends. The length of the CDR3 is 13 residues. Germline CDR1 is GTSNPN and CDR2 is SVGIG (reference sequence). The CDR3 loop reads CAWMDSMNTEAFF. For the CDR3, the DNA is TGTGCCTGGATGGACAGTATGAACACTGAAGCTTTCTTT.

The chain uses TRBV29-1 and TRBJ2-3, with D perhaps being TRBD1 or TRBD2 (5 bases each). This CDR3 contains 13 residues. Germline assignment: CDR1 SQVTM and CDR2 ANQGSEA. With 6 bases removed from V and 2 bases from J, the gap between germline ends came to 12 bases. The CDR3 DNA is TGCAGCGTGACCGGGACCAACACAGATACGCAGTATTTT. Translating gives CSVTGTNTDTQYF.

The chain has TRBV5-4 and TRBJ1-1, with TRBD1 identical over 7 bases. The CDR3 is 15 amino acids. With 0 bases clipped from V and 1 base from J, the junction kept 3 bases outside the gene matches. Germline V gives CDR1 SGHNT, CDR2 YYREEE (reference sequence). The CDR3 DNA sequence: TGTGCCAGCAGCTTGGGAGGGGGCACGAACACTGAAGCTTTCTTT. Translation: CASSLGGGTNTEAFF.

This clonotype was counted a single time. The rearrangement links TRBV7-2 to TRBJ2-1, with 7 bases fitting TRBD2. The CDR3 covers 13 residues. The V gene's germline CDR1 is SGHTA and CDR2 FQGNSA. After removal of 4 bases from V and 6 bases from J, the junction contained 3 bases not matched to a gene. In DNA form, the CDR3 reads TGTGCCAGCAGCTCCAGACTAGCCAATGAGCAGTTCTTC. Encoded protein: CASSSRLANEQFF.

The rearrangement uses TRBV9 and TRBJ2-3; unclear D gene. V lost 6 bases and J lost 1, with 15 bases in between. The V gene's germline CDR1 is SGDLS and CDR2 YYNGEE. CDR3 size: 15 residues. The CDR3 reads CASNSGVTGTDTQYF. CDR3 in DNA: TGTGCCAGCAACTCAGGAGTTACTGGCACAGATACGCAGTATTTT.

This rearrangement joins TRBV29-1 to TRBJ1-5; maybe TRBD1 (5 bases). The CDR3 runs to 13 residues. The germline V and J ends were trimmed by 4 bases and 3 bases, with 10 bases remaining between them. Germline V lookup: CDR1 SQVTM, CDR2 ANQGSEA. CDR3 sequence reads: CSVGAGYNQPQHF. CDR3 sequence (DNA): TGCAGCGTTGGGGCAGGGTACAATCAGCCCCAGCATTTT.

This chain joins TRBV6-5 and TRBJ2-7; no firm D call. This CDR3 spans 12 amino acids. Germline CDR1 and CDR2: MNHEY and SVGAGI. Deletions cut 8 bases from V and 3 bases from J, with 11 bases between. CDR3 in DNA: TGTGCCAGCCGTAACGGACGCTACGAGCAGTACTTC. Translation: CASRNGRYEQYF.

The V call is TRBV19, the J call TRBJ2-1; TRBD2 agrees at 9 bases. Trimming took 6 bases from V and 4 from J; bases not matched to a gene: 7. Germline V gene sequence: CDR1 LNHDA, CDR2 SQIVND (reference sequence). The CDR3 loop spans 15 amino acids. CDR3 protein: CASRLAGYTYNEQFF. CDR3 DNA: TGTGCCAGTAGGCTAGCGGGATACACATACAATGAGCAGTTCTTC.